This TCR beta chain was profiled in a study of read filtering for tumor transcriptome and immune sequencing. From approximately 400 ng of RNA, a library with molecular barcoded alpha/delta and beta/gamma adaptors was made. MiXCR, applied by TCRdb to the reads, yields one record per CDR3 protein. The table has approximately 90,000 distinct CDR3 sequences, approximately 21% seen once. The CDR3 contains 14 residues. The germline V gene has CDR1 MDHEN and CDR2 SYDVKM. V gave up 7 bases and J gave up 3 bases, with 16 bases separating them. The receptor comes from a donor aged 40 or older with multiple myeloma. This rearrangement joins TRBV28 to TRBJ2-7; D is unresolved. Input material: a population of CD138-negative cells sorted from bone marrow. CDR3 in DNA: TGTGCCAGCACCCCCCCCAGTCCGCACTACGAGCAGTACTTC. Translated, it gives CASTPPSPHYEQYF.